The source of this T cell receptor (beta chain) is a study of identical twins. Only a few counts were recorded for this clonotype. The antigen is unknown. Template switching added a universal primer binding site, and final cDNA carried unique molecular identifiers. From the 5' RACE reads, TCRdb called clonotypes with MiXCR, one entry per CDR3 protein. This repertoire shows approximately 680,000 distinct CDR3 sequences, around 7.5% found once; its top ten account for approximately 1.5%. Overall study results and limits: The authors noted that invariant MAIT and iNKT cells could partly confound zero-insertion analyses. The analysis was cross-sectional rather than longitudinal within donors.

Trimming left V 5 bases short and J 6 bases short, with 8 bases between. The germline gives CDR1 DFQATT, CDR2 SNEGSKA (reference sequence). The CDR3 has 10 residues. These records were also assigned to another study, of yellow fever vaccine responses in identical twins. In that study: Twins' vaccine T cell response reportedly gave the appearance of partial convergence and partial personalization.

This receptor was identified in a woman under 30 in good health. Material for sequencing was PBMCs. This chain uses TRBV20-1 with TRBJ2-7; D is tentatively TRBD1 or TRBD2 (5 bases each). The CDR3 loop reads CSAGAGEQYV. Here the CDR3 DNA reads TGCAGTGCTGGGGCGGGCGAGCAGTACGTC.